Listed below are T cell receptor beta chains from one sample, sequenced in a study of blood T cell repertoires in COVID-19. Some clones are missing from TCRdb's copy, which holds only in-frame ones; the method was immunoSEQ multiplex PCR. The sample holds approximately 76,000 clones, 86% seen once. The specimen was peripheral blood. Receptors were obtained from a woman aged 55 to 70 with acute or convalescent COVID-19. Each CDR3 is given with its conserved first and last residue. The D gene is left open where the match is weak. For some rows the clone size is stated as once, few or many, or as a class when expanded; others skip it.

size,V,D,J,CDR3,DNA
NA,TRBV3-1/TRBV3-2,TRBD2,TRBJ2-2,CASSQDRLAVNTGELFF,TGTGCCAGCAGCCAAGACCGACTAGCGGTTAACACCGGGGAGCTGTTTTTT
NA,TRBV30,TRBD1,TRBJ2-7,CAWSPGQLYEQYF,TGTGCCTGGAGTCCGGGACAGCTCTACGAGCAGTACTTC
NA,TRBV11-2,NA,TRBJ2-5,CASSPAETQYF,TGTGCCAGCAGCCCCGCGGAGACCCAGTACTTC
NA,TRBV4-2,NA,TRBJ1-1,CASSQDPQGRMNTEAFF,TGTGCCAGCAGCCAAGATCCCCAGGGCCGCATGAACACTGAAGCTTTCTTT
NA,TRBV5-1,NA,TRBJ2-5,CASSLGGGLVQETQYF,TGCGCCAGCAGCTTGGGGGGGGGCCTCGTCCAAGAGACCCAGTACTTC
NA,TRBV7-2,TRBD2,TRBJ2-1,CASSLAPAGSPYNEQFF,TGTGCCAGCAGCTTAGCGCCAGCGGGAAGCCCCTACAATGAGCAGTTCTTC
NA,TRBV2,NA,TRBJ1-4,CASSVQGLGEKLFF,TGTGCCAGCAGTGTTCAGGGGTTGGGTGAAAAACTGTTTTTT
NA,TRBV27,NA,TRBJ1-4,CASSLRGSIGEKLFF,TGTGCCAGCAGCCTCCGGGGGAGCATAGGCGAAAAACTGTTTTTT
NA,TRBV30,TRBD2,TRBJ2-3,CAWSEGLAGHPSTDTQYF,TGTGCCTGGAGTGAAGGACTAGCGGGACACCCTAGCACAGATACGCAGTATTTT
NA,TRBV5-4,NA,TRBJ1-6,CASSYDRTNSPLHF,TGTGCCAGCAGCTATGACAGGACTAATTCACCCCTCCACTTT
NA,TRBV30,NA,TRBJ1-2,CAWFNRFGYGYTF,TGTGCCTGGTTTAACAGGTTCGGCTATGGCTACACCTTC
NA,TRBV5-1,NA,TRBJ1-2,CASSLDGASGYTF,TGCGCCAGCAGCTTGGATGGGGCCAGCGGCTACACCTTC
NA,TRBV3-1/TRBV3-2,TRBD2,TRBJ2-1,CASSQDTPGGVYNEQFF,TGTGCCAGCAGCCAAGACACTCCCGGGGGGGTATACAATGAGCAGTTCTTC
NA,TRBV12-3/TRBV12-4,TRBD1,TRBJ2-5,CASSFVDRGTQYF,TGTGCCAGCAGTTTCGTGGACAGGGGGACCCAGTACTTC
NA,TRBV9,NA,TRBJ1-4,CASSVGTGLNEKLFF,TGTGCCAGCAGCGTAGGTACAGGCCTTAATGAAAAACTGTTTTTT
NA,TRBV5-6,TRBD1,TRBJ1-2,CASSLPGGPNGYTF,TGTGCCAGCAGCCTCCCAGGGGGCCCAAACGGCTACACCTTC
NA,TRBV27,TRBD1,TRBJ1-5,CASSLVGQGTYQPQHF,TGTGCCAGCAGTTTGGTGGGACAGGGGACTTATCAGCCCCAGCATTTT
NA,TRBV7-7,NA,TRBJ2-1,CASSSKAGGRSEQFF,TGTGCCAGCAGCTCCAAGGCCGGAGGGCGGAGTGAGCAGTTCTTC
NA,TRBV30,NA,TRBJ1-1,CAWEFFDRKEAFF,TGTGCCTGGGAGTTCTTTGACAGGAAAGAAGCTTTCTTT
NA,TRBV18,NA,TRBJ1-5,CASSPKGGNQPQHF,TGTGCCAGCTCACCTAAAGGGGGCAATCAGCCCCAGCATTTT
once,TRBV7-6,TRBD1,TRBJ1-6,CASTRDFPGTGNNSPLHF,TGTGCCAGCACCCGTGATTTCCCAGGGACAGGGAATAATTCACCCCTCCACTTT
NA,TRBV2,NA,TRBJ1-4,CASSEILRLATNEKLFF,TGTGCCAGCAGTGAAATTCTTAGACTTGCAACTAATGAAAAACTGTTTTTT
NA,TRBV7-2,NA,TRBJ2-5,CASSPGRETQYF,TGTGCCAGCAGCCCAGGTCGGGAGACCCAGTACTTC
NA,TRBV7-2,TRBD2,TRBJ2-5,CASSQGTSSETQYF,TGTGCCAGCAGCCAGGGGACTAGCTCAGAGACCCAGTACTTC
NA,TRBV7-8,NA,TRBJ2-1,CASSRRVGSDNEQFF,TGTGCCAGCAGCAGGCGGGTCGGTAGCGACAATGAGCAGTTCTTC
NA,TRBV9,TRBD1,TRBJ1-5,CASSRDRERNQPQHF,TGTGCCAGCAGCCGGGACAGGGAACGCAATCAGCCCCAGCATTTT
once,TRBV11-2,TRBD2,TRBJ2-3,CASSRGAGGTDTQYF,TGTGCCAGCAGCCGCGGTGCGGGGGGGACAGATACGCAGTATTTT
NA,TRBV3-1/TRBV3-2,NA,TRBJ1-1,CASSRQGQTEAFF,TGTGCCAGCAGCCGCCAGGGGCAGACTGAAGCTTTCTTT
once,TRBV5-1,TRBD2,TRBJ2-2,CASSLSGAGGELFF,TGCGCCAGCAGCTTGAGCGGGGCTGGCGGGGAGCTGTTTTTT